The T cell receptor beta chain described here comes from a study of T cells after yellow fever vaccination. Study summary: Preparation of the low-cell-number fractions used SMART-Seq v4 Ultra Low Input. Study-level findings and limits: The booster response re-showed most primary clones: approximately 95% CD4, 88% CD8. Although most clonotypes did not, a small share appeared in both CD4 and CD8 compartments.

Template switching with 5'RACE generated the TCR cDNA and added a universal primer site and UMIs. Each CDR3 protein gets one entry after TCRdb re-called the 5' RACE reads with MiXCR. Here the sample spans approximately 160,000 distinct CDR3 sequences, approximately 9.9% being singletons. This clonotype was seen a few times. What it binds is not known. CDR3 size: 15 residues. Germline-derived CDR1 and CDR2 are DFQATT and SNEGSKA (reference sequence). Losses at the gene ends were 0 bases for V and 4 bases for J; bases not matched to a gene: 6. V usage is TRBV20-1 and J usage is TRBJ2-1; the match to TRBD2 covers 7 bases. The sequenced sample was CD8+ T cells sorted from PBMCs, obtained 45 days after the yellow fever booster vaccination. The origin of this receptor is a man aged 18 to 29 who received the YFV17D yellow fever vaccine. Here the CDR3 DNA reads TGCAGTGCTAGAGATTTTTCGGGGGGATACAATGAGCAGTTCTTC. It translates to CSARDFSGGYNEQFF.